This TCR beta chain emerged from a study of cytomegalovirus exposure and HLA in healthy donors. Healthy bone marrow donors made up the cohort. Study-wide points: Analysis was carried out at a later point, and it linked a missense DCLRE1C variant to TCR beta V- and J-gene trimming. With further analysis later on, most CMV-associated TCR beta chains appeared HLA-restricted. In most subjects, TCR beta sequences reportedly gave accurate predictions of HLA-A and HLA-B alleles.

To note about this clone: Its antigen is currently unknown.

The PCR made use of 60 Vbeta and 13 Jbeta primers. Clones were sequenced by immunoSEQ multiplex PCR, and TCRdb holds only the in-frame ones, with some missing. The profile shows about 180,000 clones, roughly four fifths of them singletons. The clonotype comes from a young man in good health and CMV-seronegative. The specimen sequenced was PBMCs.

The CDR3 region is CASFRDRGPDTQYF. The DNA of the CDR3 is TGTGCCAGCTTCCGGGACAGGGGGCCCGATACGCAGTATTTT. The chain joins TRBV2 to TRBJ2-3; 12 nucleotides agree with TRBD1. The CDR3 consists of 14 residues. V dropped 8 bases and J dropped 6; count of bases not matched to a gene: 6. Germline-derived CDR1 and CDR2 are SNHLY and FYNNEI.